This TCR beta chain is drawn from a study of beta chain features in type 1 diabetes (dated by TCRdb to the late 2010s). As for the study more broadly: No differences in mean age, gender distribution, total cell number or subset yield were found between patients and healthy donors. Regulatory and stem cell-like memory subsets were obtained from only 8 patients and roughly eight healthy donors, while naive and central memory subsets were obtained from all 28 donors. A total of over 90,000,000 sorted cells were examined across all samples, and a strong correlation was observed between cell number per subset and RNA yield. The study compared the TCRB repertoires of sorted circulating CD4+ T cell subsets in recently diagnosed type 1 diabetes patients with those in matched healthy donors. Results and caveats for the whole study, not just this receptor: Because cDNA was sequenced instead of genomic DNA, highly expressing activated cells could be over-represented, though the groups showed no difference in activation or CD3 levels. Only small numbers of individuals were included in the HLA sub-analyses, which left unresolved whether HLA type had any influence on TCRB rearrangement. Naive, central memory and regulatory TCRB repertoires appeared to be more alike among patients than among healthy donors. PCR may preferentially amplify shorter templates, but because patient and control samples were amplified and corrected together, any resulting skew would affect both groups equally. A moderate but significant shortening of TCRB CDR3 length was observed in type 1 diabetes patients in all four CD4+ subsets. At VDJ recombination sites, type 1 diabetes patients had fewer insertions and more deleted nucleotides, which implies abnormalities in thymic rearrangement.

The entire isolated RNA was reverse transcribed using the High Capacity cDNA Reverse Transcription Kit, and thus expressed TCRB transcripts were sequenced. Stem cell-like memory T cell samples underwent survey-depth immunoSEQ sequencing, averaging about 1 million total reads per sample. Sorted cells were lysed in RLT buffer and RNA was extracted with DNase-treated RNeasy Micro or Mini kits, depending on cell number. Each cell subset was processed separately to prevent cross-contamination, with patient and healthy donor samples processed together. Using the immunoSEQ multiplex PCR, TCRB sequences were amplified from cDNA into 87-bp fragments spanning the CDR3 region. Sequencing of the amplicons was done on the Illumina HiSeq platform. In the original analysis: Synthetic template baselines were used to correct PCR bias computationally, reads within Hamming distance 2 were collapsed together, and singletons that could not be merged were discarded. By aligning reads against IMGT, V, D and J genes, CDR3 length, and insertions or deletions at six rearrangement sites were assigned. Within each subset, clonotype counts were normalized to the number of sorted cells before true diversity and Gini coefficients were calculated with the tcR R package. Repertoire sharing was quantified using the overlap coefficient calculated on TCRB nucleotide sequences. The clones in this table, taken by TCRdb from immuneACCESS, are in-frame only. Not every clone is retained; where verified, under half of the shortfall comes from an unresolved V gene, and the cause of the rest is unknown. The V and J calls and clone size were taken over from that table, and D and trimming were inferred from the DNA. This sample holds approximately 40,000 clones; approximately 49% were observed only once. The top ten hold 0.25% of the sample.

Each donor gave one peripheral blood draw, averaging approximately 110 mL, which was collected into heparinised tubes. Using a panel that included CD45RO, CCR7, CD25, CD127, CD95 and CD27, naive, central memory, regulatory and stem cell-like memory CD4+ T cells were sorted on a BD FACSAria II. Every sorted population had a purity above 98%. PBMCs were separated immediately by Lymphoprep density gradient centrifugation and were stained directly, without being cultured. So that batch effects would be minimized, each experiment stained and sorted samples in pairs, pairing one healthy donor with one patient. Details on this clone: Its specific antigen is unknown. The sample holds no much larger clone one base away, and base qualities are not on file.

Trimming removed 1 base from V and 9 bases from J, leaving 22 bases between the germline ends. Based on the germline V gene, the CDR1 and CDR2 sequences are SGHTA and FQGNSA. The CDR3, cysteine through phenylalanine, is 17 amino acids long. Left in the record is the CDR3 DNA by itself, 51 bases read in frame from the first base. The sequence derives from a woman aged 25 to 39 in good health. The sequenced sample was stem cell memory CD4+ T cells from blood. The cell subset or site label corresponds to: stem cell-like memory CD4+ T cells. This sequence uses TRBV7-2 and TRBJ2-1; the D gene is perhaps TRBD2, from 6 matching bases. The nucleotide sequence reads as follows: TGTGCCAGCAGCTTAGAGTCGGTAATTTCGGGGGTTGGTGAGCAGTTCTTC. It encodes CASSLESVISGVGEQFF.